Sequencing of this T cell receptor (beta chain) was carried out in a study of OX40 agonist ivuxolimab in advanced cancers. Looking at the study overall: Participants averaged approximately 60 years of age (range roughly 20 to 90) and were around 80% male.

On this clone: Its target is not known.

The germline V gene encodes CDR1 SGHDT and CDR2 YYEEEE. This CDR3 is built from 13 residues. V lost 1 base and J 0 bases, leaving 5 bases between the germline ends. Libraries were prepared by immunoSEQ multiplex PCR; TCRdb keeps only in-frame clonotypes and omits some of them. The sample carries under 140,000 clones, roughly nine tenths recorded once. Study outcomes and limitations: Both blood CD4+ and CD8+ T cells showed clonal growth by week 6 at 0.1 to 3.0 mg/kg. Some of the nonresponding patients also showed low levels of normalized T-cell clonal expansion.

This clonotype originated in an adult with an advanced solid tumor such as melanoma, head and neck, liver or kidney cancer. This chain joins TRBV5-6 and TRBJ2-7; D is ambiguous. Sequenced here: CD4+ or CD8+ T cells sorted from blood, sampled in a trial of the OX40 agonist ivuxolimab. The CDR3 reads CASSLISSYEQYF. The DNA of the CDR3 is TGTGCCAGCAGCTTGATCAGCTCCTACGAGCAGTACTTC.